The 30 T cell receptor beta chains given below trace back to one sample, sequenced in a study of regulatory T cells in long-lasting Graves disease. This sample's time point: persistent/refractory GD, antithyroid drugs over 5 years with positive TRAb. TCR sequences were obtained from RNA taken from PBMCs. The TCR beta library used iRepertoire HTBI primers with Arm-PCR amplification of CDR3. TCRdb recomputed calls from the multiplex PCR reads with MiXCR, one row per CDR3 protein. The sample yields roughly 450,000 distinct CDR3 sequences, about a quarter seen once. Source: peripheral blood mononuclear cells (PBMCs), taken when the disease was refractory, from a patient treated with antithyroid drugs. These receptors came from a female donor with Graves disease.

To note about this clonotype: At one of its ends the junction is not consistent with the germline gene, which may arise from a read error. The gene calls are TRBV6-2 or TRBV6-3 and TRBJ2-4, with 7 bases identical to TRBD1. Germline V lookup: CDR1 MNHEY, CDR2 SVGEGT. This CDR3 is 15 amino acids long. The DNA of the CDR3 is TGTGCTAGCAGTTATACCGGGACAGAGGGGGACATTCAGTACTTC. Translated: CASSYTGTEGDIQYF.

This clonotype was seen ten or more times. CDR3 sequence: CASRGDSNQPQHF. The DNA for the CDR3 is TGTGCCAGCAGAGGGGACAGCAATCAGCCCCAGCATTTT. This chain uses TRBV7-8 with TRBJ1-5; TRBD1 is a possible D gene (5 bases). Trimming cost V 6 bases and J 1 base, with 7 bases left between them. This CDR3 region has 13 residues. CDR1 SGHVS and CDR2 FQNEAQ come from the germline V gene.

This clonotype was seen more than once but under ten times. A clone one base away is much larger, so this may be a read error. This CDR3 fails to terminate in the conserved phenylalanine or tryptophan, so it likely reflects a read error. The chain has TRBV2 and TRBJ2-4; 10 positions agree with TRBD2. CDR3 length equals 16 residues. V lost 3 bases, J lost 7 bases, and 9 bases stayed unmatched. In germline, CDR1 is SNHLY, CDR2 FYNNEI. The CDR3 region is CASSDGLAGDENIQYL. CDR3 nucleotides: TGTGCCAGCAGTGATGGGCTAGCGGGAGATGAGAACATTCAGTACCTC.

The sample holds a few counts of this clonotype. J is TRBJ2-7 and V is TRBV5-1; 10 nucleotides align to TRBD2. Germline V gives CDR1 SGHRS, CDR2 YFSETQ. This CDR3 has 16 amino acids. V lost 0 bases, J lost 5 bases, and 8 bases stayed unmatched. The CDR3 coding sequence is TGCGCCAGCAGCTTGGAGAGCGGGAGGGCCTGGAACGAGCAGTACTTC. This codes for CASSLESGRAWNEQYF.

The V gene is TRBV9, the J gene TRBJ2-7; possibly TRBD1 for D (5 bases). V was trimmed by 2 bases and J by 3 bases, leaving 12 bases between them. The CDR3 covers 14 residues. The V gene's germline CDR1 is SGDLS and CDR2 YYNGEE. CDR3 sequence (DNA): TGTGCCAGCAGCGTGTACAGGTCAGGCTACGAGCAGTACTTC. It specifies CASSVYRSGYEQYF.

As regards this clonotype: Possible read error: a much larger clone is one base away. This chain links TRBV12-3 or TRBV12-4 with TRBJ2-2; 9 bases are a match to TRBD2. This CDR3 comprises 16 residues. CDR3 nucleotides: TGTGCCATCAGTGATAAAGCCAGCGGGAGGCCCGGGGAGCTGTTTTTT. It is translated as CAISDKASGRPGELFF.

The V call is TRBV19, the J call TRBJ1-2; TRBD1 matches 7 bases. Looked up from germline, CDR1 is LNHDA and CDR2 is SQIVND (reference sequence). Germline trimming cut 4 bases from V and 0 bases from J; bases unmatched to any gene: 5. The CDR3 contains 15 residues. The DNA of the CDR3 is TGTGCCAGTAGTACAAGCGGACAGGCTAACTATGGCTACACCTTC. This sequence encodes CASSTSGQANYGYTF. The variable domain in full, completed from reference TRBV19 and TRBJ1-2, reads DGGITQSPKYLFRKEGQNVTLSCEQNLNHDAMYWYRQDPGQGLRLIYYSQIVNDFQKGDIAEGYSVSREKKESFPLTVTSAQKNPTAFYLCASSTSGQANYGYTFGSGTRLTVV.

The chain is built from TRBV7-6 and TRBJ2-7, with TRBD2 matching over 8 bases. V lost 1 base, J lost 0 bases, and 14 bases stayed unmatched. This CDR3 has 19 amino acids. The germline V gene has CDR1 SGHVS and CDR2 FNYEAQ. The CDR3, as DNA: TGTGCCAGCAGCTTAGGAGCGGCCAGCGGGAGTCCTCCCTCCTACGAGCAGTACTTC. This translates into CASSLGAASGSPPSYEQYF.

J is TRBJ2-7 and V is TRBV5-6, with 11 bases aligning to TRBD2. This CDR3 is built from 15 residues. V shed 2 bases and J 2 bases; nucleotides not matched to a gene: 3. CDR1 and CDR2 from the germline V gene are SGHDT and YYEEEE. The DNA for the CDR3 is TGTGCCAGCAGCTTTAGCGGGGGGGGGGCCTACGAGCAGTACTTC. Protein sequence: CASSFSGGGAYEQYF. Filled out from reference TRBV5-6 and TRBJ2-7, the complete variable domain reads DAGVTQSPTHLIKTRGQQVTLRCSPKSGHDTVSWYQQALGQGPQFIFQYYEEEERQRGNFPDRFSGHQFPNYSSELNVNALLLGDSALYLCASSFSGGGAYEQYFGPGTRLTVT.

The rearrangement joins TRBV20-1 to TRBJ1-1; no clear D gene. Trimming took off 0 bases at V and 8 bases at J, with 7 bases between the two ends. CDR3 length: 11 residues. CDR1 DFQATT and CDR2 SNEGSKA come from the germline V gene (reference sequence). CDR3 sequence (DNA): TGCAGTGCTAGAGATGATGGAGAAGCTTTCTTT. The encoded protein is CSARDDGEAFF.

This clonotype was detected a few times. The genes are TRBV29-1 and TRBJ2-5; tentatively, D is TRBD1 (6 bases). CDR3 length equals 13 residues. V lost 3 bases and J 4 bases, leaving 12 bases between the germline ends. Per the germline V gene, CDR1 is SQVTM and CDR2 is ANQGSEA. Here the CDR3 DNA reads TGCAGCGTTGAGGGCAGGGGACGAGAGACCCAGTACTTC. This codes for CSVEGRGRETQYF.

This clonotype showed up many times. The CDR3 DNA sequence: TGTGCCAGCAGTGAAGGGGGCGGACAAGAGACCCAGTACTTC. Translated: CASSEGGGQETQYF. J is TRBJ2-5 and V is TRBV6-1, with a weak D call TRBD1 (5 bases). This CDR3 is built from 14 residues. Trimming stripped 1 base from V and 2 bases from J, with 8 bases between. Germline V gene sequence: CDR1 MNHNS, CDR2 SASEGT.

A few counts support this clonotype. As DNA, the CDR3 is TGTGCCAGCAGTTTCGGACAAAACTACGAGCAGTACTTC. Protein product: CASSFGQNYEQYF. The V gene is TRBV12-3 or TRBV12-4, the J gene TRBJ2-7, with a tentative D call TRBD1 (5 bases). Trimming removed 3 bases from V and 3 bases from J, with 9 bases in between. This CDR3 spans 13 amino acids.

This clonotype was recorded a few times. J is TRBJ1-5 and V is TRBV27; D remains ambiguous. Trimming left V 3 bases short and J 6 bases short, with 6 bases between. The germline V gene has CDR1 MNHEY and CDR2 SMNVEV (reference sequence). CDR3 length: 12 residues. In nucleotides, the CDR3 is TGTGCCAGCAGTTTTATAGGTCAGCCCCAGCATTTT. Protein: CASSFIGQPQHF.

This clonotype was seen only a few times. The chain has TRBV3-1 and TRBJ2-2; 8 positions match TRBD1. Germline V gene sequence: CDR1 LGHDT, CDR2 YNNKEL (reference sequence). V shed 4 bases, J shed 1 base, and the junction held 5 bases outside the gene matches. The CDR3 runs to 16 residues. The CDR3, as DNA: TGTGCCAGCAGCCCCCGGGACAGGCTGAACACCGGGGAGCTGTTTTTT. Translation: CASSPRDRLNTGELFF.

About this clonotype: A far larger clone is a single base away, which makes a read error likely. The chain combines TRBV6-2 or TRBV6-3 with TRBJ1-2, with D possibly matching TRBD1 (6 bases). The V gene's germline CDR1 is MNHEY and CDR2 SVGEGT. This CDR3 is built from 11 residues. The CDR3 DNA reads TGTGCCAGCAGACAGGGCTATAGCTACACCTTC. As protein: CASRQGYSYTF.

The chain couples TRBV27 to TRBJ2-3, with TRBD2 matching over 14 bases. V was clipped by 3 bases and J by 3 bases; unmatched bases: 11. The germline gives CDR1 MNHEY, CDR2 SMNVEV (reference sequence). The CDR3 is 19 residues long. CDR3 nucleotides: TGTGCCAGCAGTTTGACCCCGGGACTAGCGGGAGAGTGGACAGATACGCAGTATTTT. Translated, it gives CASSLTPGLAGEWTDTQYF.

In this sample, this clonotype turned up many times. The chain uses TRBV28 and TRBJ2-1, with TRBD2 matching 7 bases. The germline V gene encodes CDR1 MDHEN and CDR2 SYDVKM. V trimming: 2 bases; J trimming: 5 bases; junction bases outside the gene matches: 9. CDR3 size: 16 residues. The CDR3 bases are TGTGCCAGCAGTTTAACGGGGCTAGCGGTAAACAATGAGCAGTTCTTC. Its protein is CASSLTGLAVNNEQFF.

Only a few counts were recorded for this clonotype. The chain combines TRBV9 with TRBJ2-2; D not resolved. Between the trimmed V and J ends, which lost 3 bases and 5 bases, there was a span of 17 bases. The V gene's germline CDR1 is SGDLS and CDR2 YYNGEE. The CDR3 has 16 amino acids. The CDR3 protein is CASSAVTAGQTGELFF. For the CDR3, the DNA is TGTGCCAGCAGCGCAGTTACTGCAGGCCAAACCGGGGAGCTGTTTTTT.

This clonotype was seen ten or more times. This chain connects TRBV11-2 to TRBJ2-7; D tentatively reads TRBD1 or TRBD2 (5 bases each). With 4 bases removed from V and 4 bases from J, the gap between germline ends came to 14 bases. CDR3 length: 14 residues. Germline CDR1 is SGHAT and CDR2 is FQNNGV. This CDR3 is CASSYGGEIYEQYF. The CDR3 DNA follows: TGTGCCAGCAGCTATGGGGGTGAAATTTACGAGCAGTACTTC.

This clonotype was counted at least ten times. The chain carries TRBV6-1 and TRBJ1-2; D is perhaps TRBD1 (6 bases). V was shortened by 6 bases and J by 6 bases, with 20 bases between the two germline ends. The CDR3 runs 15 residues. The germline CDR1 and CDR2 sequences are MNHNS and SASEGT. The CDR3 region has the DNA TGTGCCAGCAGCTACGGGACCCCGGGACACCATGGCTACACCTTC. Translating it yields CASSYGTPGHHGYTF.

The chain links TRBV7-9 to TRBJ2-7; D may match TRBD1 or TRBD2 (6 bases each). The germline gives CDR1 SEHNR, CDR2 FQNEAQ (reference sequence). Trimming removed 6 bases from V and 7 bases from J, with 13 bases in between. The CDR3 contains 12 residues. The chain's CDR3 is CASRGGFGEQYF. The CDR3 nucleotides are TGTGCCAGCAGAGGGGGGTTTGGGGAGCAGTACTTC.

The gene calls are TRBV5-1 and TRBJ1-1; unclear D gene. The CDR3 totals 13 residues. V dropped 4 bases and J dropped 4 bases, with 11 bases sitting between them. The V gene's germline CDR1 is SGHRS and CDR2 YFSETQ. Here the CDR3 reads CASSAALGTEAFF. DNA for the CDR3: TGCGCCAGCAGCGCTGCCCTCGGCACTGAAGCTTTCTTT.

This clonotype was picked up a small number of times. The gene calls are TRBV6-5 and TRBJ2-5; 14 bases map to TRBD2. J lost 4 bases, V lost 2 bases, and 3 bases had no gene match. Germline V gene data show CDR1 as MNHEY and CDR2 as SVGAGI. The CDR3 totals 16 residues. CDR3 bases: TGTGCCAGCAGTTACCAAGGACTAGCGGGAGGAGAGACCCAGTACTTC. It encodes CASSYQGLAGGETQYF.

This clonotype has more than one count but fewer than ten. The chain uses TRBV7-9 and TRBJ2-7; no clear D gene. V lost 0 bases and J lost 3, with 6 bases in between. The CDR3 runs 13 residues. Looked up from germline, CDR1 is SEHNR and CDR2 is FQNEAQ (reference sequence). CDR3 amino acids: CASSLAHRYEQYF. The CDR3 nucleotides read TGTGCCAGCAGCTTAGCGCATCGCTACGAGCAGTACTTC.

This clonotype showed up many times. The chain combines TRBV12-3 or TRBV12-4 with TRBJ1-1; 7 positions match TRBD1. After removal of 7 bases from V and 0 bases from J, the junction contained 20 bases not matched to a gene. The CDR3 length is 19 residues. CDR3 region: CASTHLRTGRWAMNTEAFF. For the CDR3, the DNA is TGTGCCAGCACCCATCTCCGGACAGGTCGTTGGGCGATGAACACTGAAGCTTTCTTT.

This clonotype appeared a few times. The chain recombines TRBV20-1 with TRBJ1-2, with D hard to call. Trimming stripped 3 bases from V and 2 bases from J, with 10 bases between. This CDR3 contains 13 residues. CDR1 is DFQATT and CDR2 is SNEGSKA in the germline V gene (reference sequence). CDR3 sequence: CSASGRGNYGYTF. DNA of the CDR3: TGCAGTGCTAGTGGCAGAGGGAACTATGGCTACACCTTC.

This clonotype was counted many times. This sequence joins TRBV4-2 and TRBJ1-4; 7 nucleotides line up with TRBD1. This CDR3 is built from 16 residues. CDR1 and CDR2 (germline): LGHNA, YNFKEQ. Unmatched junction bases numbered 4, after V lost 0 bases and J lost 3 bases. CDR3 DNA sequence: TGTGCCAGCAGCCAAGAGAGAGGACAGGCTAATGAAAAACTGTTTTTT. Translating it yields CASSQERGQANEKLFF.

This clonotype was detected only a few times. This chain uses TRBV10-3 with TRBJ1-5; D uncertain. The CDR3 totals 13 residues. V dropped 8 bases and J dropped 3 bases, with 11 bases sitting between them. Germline V gene data show CDR1 as ENHRY and CDR2 as SYGVKD. CDR3 nucleotides: TGTGCCATCTCGCGAGACACCAATCAGCCCCAGCATTTT. Translated, it gives CAISRDTNQPQHF.

The V and J genes are TRBV19 and TRBJ1-5, with 7 bases matching TRBD1. The germline V gene encodes CDR1 LNHDA and CDR2 SQIVND (reference sequence). J gave up 7 bases and V 7 bases, and 10 bases lay outside the gene matches. There are 14 residues in the CDR3. The CDR3 here is CASIVSGGGQPQHF. The CDR3 bases are TGTGCCAGTATTGTTTCAGGGGGAGGACAGCCCCAGCATTTT.